This T cell receptor beta chain appears in the sequencing data of a study of blood T cell repertoires in COVID-19. Study details: Samples taken during acute and convalescent COVID-19 were collected in the United States, Italy and Spain.

Germline-derived CDR1 and CDR2 are SGHTS and YDEGEE. This CDR3 is 16 amino acids long. With V trimmed by 0 bases and J by 8 bases, 9 bases remained unmatched. How the authors handled the data: Estimates of nucleated cell counts were drawn from the amplification of reference gene primers. Repertoires were generated with immunoSEQ multiplex PCR, while TCRdb's copy carries only in-frame clones and drops some. That table is the source of V, J and clone size, and D and trimming were worked out from the DNA. Of 180,000 or so clones in the sample, around 80% were seen once. What was sequenced was PBMCs or T cells enriched from blood (not recorded which). The clonotype comes from an older woman who had recovered from COVID-19. The rearrangement joins TRBV5-8 to TRBJ1-4, with 8 bases matching TRBD1. The CDR3 nucleotides are TGTGCCAGCAGCTTGGAGAGGACAGGGATAAGGGAAAAACTGTTTTTT. It encodes CASSLERTGIREKLFF.